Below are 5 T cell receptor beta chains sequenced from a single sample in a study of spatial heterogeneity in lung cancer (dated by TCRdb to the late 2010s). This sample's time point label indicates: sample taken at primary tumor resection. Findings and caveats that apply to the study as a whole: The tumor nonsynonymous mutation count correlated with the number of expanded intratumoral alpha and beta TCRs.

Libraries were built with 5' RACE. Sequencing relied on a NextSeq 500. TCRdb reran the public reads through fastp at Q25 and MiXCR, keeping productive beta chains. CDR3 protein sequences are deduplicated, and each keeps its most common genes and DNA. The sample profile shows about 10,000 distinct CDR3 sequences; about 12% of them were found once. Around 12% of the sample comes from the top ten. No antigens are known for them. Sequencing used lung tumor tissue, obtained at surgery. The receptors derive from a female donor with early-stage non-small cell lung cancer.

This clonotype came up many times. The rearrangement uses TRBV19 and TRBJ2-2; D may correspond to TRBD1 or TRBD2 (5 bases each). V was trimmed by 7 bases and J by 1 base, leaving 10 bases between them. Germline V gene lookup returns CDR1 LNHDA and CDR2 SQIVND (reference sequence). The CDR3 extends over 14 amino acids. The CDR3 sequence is CASTSGGNTGELFF. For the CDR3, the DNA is TGTGCCAGTACATCTGGGGGGAACACCGGGGAGCTGTTTTTT. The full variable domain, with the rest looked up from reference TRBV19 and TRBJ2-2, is DGGITQSPKYLFRKEGQNVTLSCEQNLNHDAMYWYRQDPGQGLRLIYYSQIVNDFQKGDIAEGYSVSREKKESFPLTVTSAQKNPTAFYLCASTSGGNTGELFFGEGSRLTVL.

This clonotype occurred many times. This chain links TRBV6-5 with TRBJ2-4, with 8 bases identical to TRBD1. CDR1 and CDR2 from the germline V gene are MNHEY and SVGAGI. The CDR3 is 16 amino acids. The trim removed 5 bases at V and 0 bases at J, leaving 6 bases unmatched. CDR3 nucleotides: TGTGCCAGCAGTCCGGCCAGGGGGCGAGCCAAAAACATTCAGTACTTC. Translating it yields CASSPARGRAKNIQYF.

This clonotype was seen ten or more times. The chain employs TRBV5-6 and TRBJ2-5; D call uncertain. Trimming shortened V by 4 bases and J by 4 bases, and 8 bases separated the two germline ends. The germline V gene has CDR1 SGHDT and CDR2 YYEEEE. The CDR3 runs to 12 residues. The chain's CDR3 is CASSPSSETQYF. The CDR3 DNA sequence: TGTGCCAGCAGCCCTTCGTCAGAGACCCAGTACTTC.

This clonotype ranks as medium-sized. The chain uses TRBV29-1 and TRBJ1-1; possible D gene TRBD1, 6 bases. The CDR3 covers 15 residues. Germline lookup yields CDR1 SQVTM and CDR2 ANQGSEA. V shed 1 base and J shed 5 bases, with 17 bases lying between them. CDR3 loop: CSVEGRGGSGTEAFF. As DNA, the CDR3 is TGCAGCGTTGAAGGCAGGGGCGGATCGGGGACTGAAGCTTTCTTT. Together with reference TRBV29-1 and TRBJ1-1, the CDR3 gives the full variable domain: SAVISQKPSRDICQRGTSLTIQCQVDSQVTMMFWYRQQPGQSLTLIATANQGSEATYESGFVIDKFPISRPNLTFSTLTVSNMSPEDSSIYLCSVEGRGGSGTEAFFGQGTRLTVV.

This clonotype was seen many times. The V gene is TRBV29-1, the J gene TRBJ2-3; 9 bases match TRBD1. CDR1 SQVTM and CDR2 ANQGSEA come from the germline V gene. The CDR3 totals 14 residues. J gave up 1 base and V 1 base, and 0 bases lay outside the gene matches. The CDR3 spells CSVEGTGGTDTQYF. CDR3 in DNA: TGCAGCGTTGAAGGGACAGGGGGCACAGATACGCAGTATTTT.